The 16 T cell receptor beta chains listed next were all sequenced from one sample in a study of shared clonotypes between healthy human individuals. Only in-frame clones appear in the TCRdb table, and some are missing; sequencing was by immunoSEQ multiplex PCR. The sample includes around 320,000 clones, around nine tenths of them seen just once. What was sequenced was memory CD8+ T cells sorted from blood. The sample's subset: CD45RO+ cells pooled with CCR7-negative TemRA cells. The receptor set was obtained from a young man in good health.

V usage is TRBV7-8 and J usage is TRBJ1-1; 10 bases map to TRBD1. The CDR3 extends over 15 amino acids. V was clipped by 1 base and J by 7 bases; unmatched bases: 6. Germline V gene lookup returns CDR1 SGHVS and CDR2 FQNEAQ. The CDR3 spells CASSLGDRGPFEAFF. The CDR3 bases are TGTGCCAGCAGCTTAGGGGACAGGGGACCCTTTGAAGCTTTCTTT.

A note on this clone: One end of the junction fails to match germline, which may point to a read error. The chain couples TRBV5-1 to TRBJ2-2; weak D call: TRBD1 (7 bases). Germline CDR1 is SGHRS and CDR2 is YFSETQ. This CDR3 region has 15 residues. The CDR3 loop is CASGLEGQSTGELFF. The CDR3 coding sequence is TGCGCCAGCGGCTTGGAGGGACAGTCCACCGGGGAGCTGTTTTTT.

V and J are TRBV4-1 and TRBJ2-1, with TRBD2 identical over 12 bases. Germline CDR1 MGHRA, CDR2 YSYEKL. This CDR3 is 15 amino acids long. The junction had 6 bases not matched to a gene; V was cut back by 4 bases and J by 8 bases. CDR3 residues: CASSLRLAGEYEQFF. The CDR3 DNA is TGCGCCAGCAGCCTCCGACTAGCGGGAGAGTATGAGCAGTTCTTC.

J is TRBJ1-1 and V is TRBV5-6; D is perhaps TRBD1 (5 bases). Germline lookup yields CDR1 SGHDT and CDR2 YYEEEE. V gave up 0 bases and J gave up 3 bases, with 18 bases separating them. The CDR3 covers 17 residues. Here the CDR3 DNA reads TGTGCCAGCAGCTTGGCTGGGGGTGTGTACGGGGACACTGAAGCTTTCTTT. This codes for CASSLAGGVYGDTEAFF.

The chain recombines TRBV4-1 with TRBJ2-1, with D unclear. V lost 3 bases to trimming and J lost 2 bases, with 5 bases between them. The CDR3 sequence is 13 residues long. Germline V gene sequence: CDR1 MGHRA, CDR2 YSYEKL. In DNA form, the CDR3 reads TGCGCCAGCAGCCATGGACCCTACAATGAGCAGTTCTTC. Translating it yields CASSHGPYNEQFF.

Here the CDR3 reads CASSPAPGKSYEQYF. In DNA, the CDR3 is TGTGCCAGCAGCCCTGCCCCGGGAAAGTCCTACGAGCAGTACTTC. The chain recombines TRBV7-6 with TRBJ2-7, with D perhaps TRBD2 (5 bases). Germline V gene data show CDR1 as SGHVS and CDR2 as FNYEAQ. V lost 5 bases and J lost 1, with 15 bases in between. This CDR3 has 15 amino acids. Combining the CDR3 with reference TRBV7-6 and TRBJ2-7 gives the whole variable domain GAGVSQSPRYKVTKRGQDVALRCDPISGHVSLYWYRQALGQGPEFLTYFNYEAQQDKSGLPNDRFSAERPEGSISTLTIQRTEQRDSAMYRCASSPAPGKSYEQYFGPGTRLTVT.

The gene calls are TRBV5-1 and TRBJ1-1, with D possibly matching TRBD1 (5 bases). V lost 4 bases to trimming and J lost 0 bases, with 7 bases between them. The germline gives CDR1 SGHRS, CDR2 YFSETQ. The CDR3 is 13 residues long. This chain's CDR3 is CASSPDMNTEAFF. CDR3 nucleotides: TGCGCCAGCAGCCCGGACATGAACACTGAAGCTTTCTTT.

The rearrangement joins TRBV10-1 to TRBJ2-3; D unresolved. The CDR3 is 14 amino acids. The V gene lost 0 bases and the J gene lost 2 bases, with 6 bases spanning the gap. The germline CDR1 and CDR2 sequences are WNHNN and SYGVQD (reference sequence). CDR3 in DNA: TGCGCCAGCAGTGAGTCGGTCCCCACAGATACGCAGTATTTT. This encodes CASSESVPTDTQYF.

The chain carries TRBV6-1 and TRBJ2-1; perhaps TRBD2 as D (5 bases). Trimming removed 8 bases from V and 3 bases from J, with 11 bases in between. The CDR3 runs 13 residues. CDR1 and CDR2 (germline): MNHNS, SASEGT. In DNA, the CDR3 is TGTGCCAGCGGAGCGGCAATCTACAATGAGCAGTTCTTC. Encoded protein: CASGAAIYNEQFF.

The chain couples TRBV11-2 to TRBJ2-5; D gene ambiguous. Trimming took 1 base from V and 5 from J, leaving 14 bases between them. Germline V gene sequence: CDR1 SGHAT, CDR2 FQNNGV. The CDR3 is 15 residues long. The CDR3 region has the DNA TGTGCCAGCAGCTTAGTCCCGAGGAGCGAGGAGACCCAGTACTTC. Encoded protein: CASSLVPRSEETQYF.

As DNA, the CDR3 is TGTGCCAGCAGTTTAACGATGTATAGCAATCAGCCCCAGCATTTT. It specifies CASSLTMYSNQPQHF. The chain is built from TRBV27 and TRBJ1-5; D is ambiguous. The CDR3 covers 15 residues. The V gene lost 2 bases and the J gene lost 0 bases, with 8 bases spanning the gap. From germline, CDR1 is MNHEY and CDR2 SMNVEV (reference sequence).

V is TRBV9 and J is TRBJ2-5; the match to TRBD1 covers 8 bases. The germline V gene encodes CDR1 SGDLS and CDR2 YYNGEE. The CDR3 covers 14 residues. The V and J ends lost 4 bases and 2 bases, in that order; junction bases with no gene match: 4. The CDR3 protein is CASSLRTGQETQYF. The CDR3 coding sequence is TGTGCCAGCAGCCTCCGGACAGGGCAAGAGACCCAGTACTTC.

The V and J genes are TRBV27 and TRBJ1-1; no reliable D call. The germline V gene encodes CDR1 MNHEY and CDR2 SMNVEV (reference sequence). V was clipped by 0 bases and J by 0 bases, with 8 bases between them. The CDR3 is 15 amino acids. The CDR3 loop is CASSLSVDMNTEAFF. The CDR3 DNA reads as TGTGCCAGCAGTTTATCGGTTGATATGAACACTGAAGCTTTCTTT.

The chain couples TRBV7-9 to TRBJ1-5; D is unresolved. CDR3 length: 12 amino acids. V was clipped by 3 bases and J by 0 bases, with 0 bases between them. The germline V gene encodes CDR1 SEHNR and CDR2 FQNEAQ (reference sequence). The CDR3: CASSFSNQPQHF. The CDR3 DNA is TGTGCCAGCAGCTTTAGCAATCAGCCCCAGCATTTT.

The J gene is TRBJ2-7, the V gene TRBV30; 8 bases are shared with TRBD1. Per the germline V gene, CDR1 is GTSNPN and CDR2 is SVGIG (reference sequence). CDR3 size: 15 residues. The ends lost 7 bases at V and 3 bases at J; junction bases unmatched: 14. CDR3 nucleotides: TGTGCCTCAGACAGGGGCCCAGTGGGACTCTACGAGCAGTACTTC. Translated, it gives CASDRGPVGLYEQYF.

The rearrangement uses TRBV4-3 and TRBJ2-1; perhaps TRBD2 as D (5 bases). The germline V gene has CDR1 LGHNA and CDR2 YSLEER. V dropped 0 bases and J dropped 4 bases, with 10 bases sitting between them. This CDR3 contains 15 residues. This CDR3 is CASSQERTRYNEQFF. For the CDR3, the DNA is TGCGCCAGCAGCCAAGAACGGACTCGTTACAATGAGCAGTTCTTC.